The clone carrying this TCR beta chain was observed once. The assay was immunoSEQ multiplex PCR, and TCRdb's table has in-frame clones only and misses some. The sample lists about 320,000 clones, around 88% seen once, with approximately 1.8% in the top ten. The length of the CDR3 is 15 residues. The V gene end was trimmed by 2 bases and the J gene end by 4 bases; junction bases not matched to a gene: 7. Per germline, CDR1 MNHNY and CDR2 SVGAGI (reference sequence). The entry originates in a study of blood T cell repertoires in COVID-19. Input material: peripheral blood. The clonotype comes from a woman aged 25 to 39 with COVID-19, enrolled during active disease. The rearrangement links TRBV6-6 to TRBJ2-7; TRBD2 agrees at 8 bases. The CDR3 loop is CASSYGGGSEYEQYV. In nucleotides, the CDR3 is TGTGCCAGCAGTTACGGCGGGGGGTCTGAATACGAGCAGTACGTC.